This entry features one T cell receptor beta chain sequence. This sample is part of a study of T cells expressing NK-cell markers. The CDR3 extends over 19 amino acids. For TCR beta, cDNA was produced by 5'RACE template switching with UMIs. TCRdb reprocessed the 5' RACE reads, with one entry per CDR3 protein and no DNA. The sample table includes roughly 280,000 distinct CDR3 sequences. This sequence originates from a man in his late teens or twenties in good health. The J gene is TRBJ2-1, the V gene TRBV12-3 or TRBV12-4; lacking DNA, the TRBD2 call made by TCRdb goes unchecked. The specimen sequenced was blood T cells: a sorted CD56 or NKG2C T cell subset, CD4+ or CD8+ T cells, or bulk PBMC T cells (not recorded which). CDR3 loop: CASSLRTGLAGISYNEQFF.